This T cell receptor (beta chain) was sequenced for a study of shared clonotypes between healthy human individuals. Study-wide context: Three plates were used per donor for CD4 naive, three for CD4 memory, two for CD8 naive and one for CD8 memory.

TCRdb's table, derived via immunoSEQ multiplex PCR, lists solely in-frame clones and lacks some. The sample lists approximately 2.3 million clones, over 85% occurring once. The germline V gene encodes CDR1 SGHTA and CDR2 FQGTGA. This CDR3 is 13 amino acids long. The V end lost 2 bases, the J end lost 6 bases, and 7 bases lay between the germline ends. Sequencing was carried out using naive CD4+ T cells from PBMCs. The subset denotes: CD45RA+ positively selected. The receptor was isolated from a young man in good health. Some clones in this sample may be carry-over from other donors' samples. J is TRBJ2-2 and V is TRBV7-3; D remains ambiguous. The CDR3 coding sequence is TGTGCCAGCAGCTTAGAAGCCGCCGGGGAGCTGTTTTTT. Protein: CASSLEAAGELFF.